Given below is one TCR beta chain in context. What it recognizes is unknown. This record belongs to a study of early stage breast cancer tumors. Study-level points and caveats: Chain pairing and CD4, CD8 or FOXP3 expression were not captured. Tumors had 2 to 3-fold higher T cell density than normal breast.

Data came from immunoSEQ multiplex PCR; TCRdb stores just in-frame clones and leaves some out. The table shows roughly 30,000 clones, with less than 75% occurring only once. Between the trimmed V and J ends, which lost 1 base and 0 bases, there was a span of 7 bases. There are 15 residues in the CDR3. Germline V lookup: CDR1 SGHTA, CDR2 FQGNSA. The sequenced material came from breast tumor tissue. V and J are TRBV7-2 and TRBJ1-3, with TRBD1 as a possible D gene (5 bases). The receptor comes from a person aged 45-60 years with breast cancer. DNA for the CDR3: TGTGCCAGCAGCTTAGTGGGGGGCTCTGGAAACACCATATATTTT. Translation gives CASSLVGGSGNTIYF.